The 20 T cell receptor beta chains presented below share a single source sample, sequenced in a study of T cells in Graves' hyperthyroidism and ophthalmopathy. TCR beta CDR3 regions were amplified from RNA. First-round RT-PCR targeting the TCR CDR3 was performed with the HTBI primer set. In TCRdb, the multiplex PCR reads were re-called with MiXCR into one record per CDR3 protein. In the table there are under 650,000 distinct CDR3 sequences, 15% to 20% of which are singletons. Sequencing used blood. These receptors were collected from a woman in her 30s with Graves' hyperthyroidism.

This clonotype has only a few counts. V gene TRBV3-1 combines with J gene TRBJ2-1; D is perhaps TRBD2 (7 bases). The V end was cut by 0 bases, the J end by 0 bases, with 12 bases between. The CDR3 is made up of 17 amino acids. The germline V gene has CDR1 LGHDT and CDR2 YNNKEL (reference sequence). The CDR3 spells CASSQDGGASSYNEQFF. CDR3 DNA: TGTGCCAGCAGCCAAGATGGGGGGGCGAGCTCCTACAATGAGCAGTTCTTC.

This clonotype was recorded at least ten times. CDR3 in amino acids: CASSWRASEQYF. The DNA of the CDR3 is TGTGCCAGCAGTTGGCGGGCTTCCGAGCAGTACTTC. V gene TRBV28 combines with J gene TRBJ2-7; weak D call: TRBD2 (5 bases). CDR1 and CDR2 (germline): MDHEN, SYDVKM. The V gene lost 4 bases and the J gene lost 6 bases, with 10 bases spanning the gap. The CDR3 length is 12 residues.

Concerning this clonotype: This clone may be a read error of a much larger clone one base away. The rearrangement joins TRBV29-1 to TRBJ2-7; possibly TRBD1 for D (6 bases). This CDR3 has 12 amino acids. Germline V gene data show CDR1 as SQVTM and CDR2 as ANQGSEA. CDR3 loop: CSARDNSYELYF. In nucleotides, the CDR3 is TGCAGCGCACGGGACAATTCCTACGAGCTGTACTTC.

This clonotype has a handful of counts. V is TRBV20-1 and J is TRBJ2-1, with D possibly being TRBD2 (5 bases). Trimming removed 0 bases at V and 4 bases at J, with 10 bases between. Germline V gene sequence: CDR1 DFQATT, CDR2 SNEGSKA (reference sequence). The CDR3 has 14 amino acids. CDR3 nucleotide sequence: TGCAGTGCTAGAGATAGCGCTAGGTACAATGAGCAGTTCTTC. This codes for CSARDSARYNEQFF.

The chain recombines TRBV19 with TRBJ2-1; 11 nucleotides match TRBD2. Per germline, CDR1 LNHDA and CDR2 SQIVND (reference sequence). V was clipped by 11 bases and J by 3 bases; unmatched bases: 9. The length of the CDR3 is 15 residues. DNA for the CDR3: TGTGCCGGACTAGCGGGTCCTCATTTCTACAATGAGCAGTTCTTC. Encoded protein: CAGLAGPHFYNEQFF.

This clonotype appeared many times. This chain links TRBV5-8 with TRBJ2-7; possibly TRBD2 for D (5 bases). V was clipped by 1 base and J by 2 bases, with 19 bases between them. The CDR3 consists of 17 residues. Germline V gene data show CDR1 as SGHTS and CDR2 as YDEGEE. Written as DNA, the CDR3 is TGTGCCAGCAGCTTGATTGGTTTCGGAGGAACTCCCTACGAGCAGTACTTC. Amino acids: CASSLIGFGGTPYEQYF.

This clonotype occurred a few times. This clone may be a read error of a much larger clone one base away. The chain recombines TRBV27 with TRBJ2-5, with D perhaps being TRBD1 or TRBD2 (5 bases each). Germline lookup yields CDR1 MNHEY and CDR2 SMNVEV (reference sequence). Trimming cost V 5 bases and J 6 bases, with 16 bases left between them. The CDR3 is 14 amino acids. CDR3 loop: CASSPTTEGKTQYF. The DNA for the CDR3 is TGTGCCAGCAGTCCGACGACAGAGGGGAAGACCCAGTACTTC.

Ten or more counts support this clonotype. The chain is built from TRBV29-1 and TRBJ2-7; TRBD1 agrees at 9 bases. Germline-derived CDR1 and CDR2 are SQVTM and ANQGSEA. The CDR3 sequence is 15 residues long. The V gene end was trimmed by 6 bases and the J gene end by 0 bases; junction bases not matched to a gene: 9. CDR3 sequence reads: CSVSPGQGISYEQYF. The CDR3 DNA reads as TGCAGCGTATCCCCGGGACAGGGAATCTCCTACGAGCAGTACTTC.

The J gene is TRBJ2-2, the V gene TRBV19; possible D gene TRBD1, 6 bases. Deletions cut 6 bases from V and 1 base from J, with 12 bases between. The CDR3 contains 15 residues. Germline V CDR1 and CDR2: LNHDA, SQIVND (reference sequence). The CDR3 bases are TGTGCCAGTAGCCCGGGACATTGGAACACCGGGGAGCTGTTTTTT. It yields the protein CASSPGHWNTGELFF.

Regarding this clonotype: A much larger clone is a single base away; this may be a read error. V is TRBV28 and J is TRBJ1-6; D uncertain. Germline V gene data show CDR1 as MDHEN and CDR2 as SYDVKM. The CDR3 contains 13 residues. The CDR3 bases are TGTGCCAGCAGTTTAAGGGTCGCGTCACTCCTCCACTTT. Its protein product is CASSLRVASLLHF.

V and J are TRBV29-1 and TRBJ2-2; D remains unclear. Germline CDR1 is SQVTM and CDR2 is ANQGSEA. V lost 4 bases and J 1 base, leaving 4 bases between the germline ends. The CDR3 totals 12 residues. CDR3 protein: CSVALNTGELFF. DNA for the CDR3: TGCAGCGTTGCCTTGAACACCGGGGAGCTGTTTTTT.

V usage is TRBV6-5 and J usage is TRBJ1-2, with 9 bases lining up with TRBD1. The CDR3 consists of 13 residues. The ends lost 3 bases at V and 12 bases at J; junction bases unmatched: 8. Per germline, CDR1 MNHEY and CDR2 SVGAGI. Here the CDR3 DNA reads TGTGCCAGCAGTTATCCGGGACAGGGAGGAAACACCTTC. Translating it yields CASSYPGQGGNTF.

This clonotype has ten or more counts. This rearrangement joins TRBV6-5 to TRBJ2-1, with unresolved D. Germline assignment: CDR1 MNHEY and CDR2 SVGAGI. This CDR3 region has 12 residues. V was cut by 0 bases and J by 8 bases, with 5 bases left in between. In DNA, the CDR3 is TGTGCCAGCAGTTACTCGGTGGATGAGCAGTTCTTC. Translating it yields CASSYSVDEQFF.

This clonotype was counted many times. This chain joins TRBV7-2 and TRBJ2-1; D is unclear. CDR3 length: 15 amino acids. CDR1 is SGHTA and CDR2 is FQGNSA in the germline V gene. V lost 6 bases to trimming and J lost 4 bases, with 16 bases between them. The CDR3 sequence is CASRINRDLYNEQFF. CDR3 nucleotide sequence: TGTGCCAGCAGGATCAACCGAGACCTATACAATGAGCAGTTCTTC.

The V gene is TRBV7-3, the J gene TRBJ2-2; D perhaps matches TRBD2 (5 bases). This CDR3 spans 16 amino acids. CDR1 SGHTA and CDR2 FQGTGA come from the germline V gene. Between the trimmed V and J ends, which lost 3 bases and 1 base, there was a span of 12 bases. The DNA of the CDR3 is TGTGCCAGCAGCTTCAGCGGAGATATGAACACCGGGGAGCTGTTTTTT. Encoded protein: CASSFSGDMNTGELFF.

This rearrangement joins TRBV5-1 to TRBJ1-3, with D possibly matching TRBD1 (6 bases). This CDR3 is built from 15 residues. Looked up from germline, CDR1 is SGHRS and CDR2 is YFSETQ. Trimming shortened V by 0 bases and J by 0 bases, and 7 bases separated the two germline ends. The CDR3: CASSLADSSGNTIYF. CDR3 nucleotides: TGCGCCAGCAGCTTGGCGGACAGCTCTGGAAACACCATATATTTT.

The chain links TRBV19 to TRBJ2-7; D is perhaps TRBD1 or TRBD2 (5 bases each). V was cut by 5 bases and J by 4 bases, with 18 bases left in between. The germline gives CDR1 LNHDA, CDR2 SQIVND (reference sequence). The length of the CDR3 is 15 residues. The CDR3 here is CASSATGTGKYEQYF. The CDR3 region has the DNA TGTGCCAGTAGTGCCACCGGGACGGGAAAGTACGAGCAGTACTTC.

The V gene is TRBV3-1, the J gene TRBJ2-7; D not certain. The CDR3 contains 14 residues. The V end was cut by 1 base, the J end by 3 bases, with 10 bases between. Germline V gene lookup returns CDR1 LGHDT and CDR2 YNNKEL (reference sequence). The CDR3 sequence: CASSQGPRNYEQYF. The CDR3 nucleotides are TGTGCCAGCAGCCAAGGTCCCCGGAACTACGAGCAGTACTTC.

The chain employs TRBV9 and TRBJ1-1; D uncertain. The CDR3 spans 14 residues. Germline V lookup: CDR1 SGDLS, CDR2 YYNGEE. Trimming took 0 bases from V and 7 from J, leaving 13 bases between them. The DNA of the CDR3 is TGTGCCAGCAGCGTAGTTCCCCTCAAGATTGAAGCTTTCTTT. Its protein is CASSVVPLKIEAFF. The full variable domain, completed using reference TRBV9 and TRBJ1-1, is DSGVTQTPKHLITATGQRVTLRCSPRSGDLSVYWYQQSLDQGLQFLIQYYNGEERAKGNILERFSAQQFPDLHSELNLSSLELGDSALYFCASSVVPLKIEAFFGQGTRLTVV.

In regard to this clonotype: A much larger clone sits a single nucleotide away, making a read error possible. V and J are TRBV28 and TRBJ2-3; no clear D gene. There are 12 residues in the CDR3. V was clipped by 5 bases and J by 5 bases, with 8 bases between them. Germline V gene lookup returns CDR1 MDHEN and CDR2 SYDVKM. CDR3 in DNA: TGTGCCAGCAGTCCCCAGGTAGATACGCAGTATTTT. This gives the protein CASSPQVDTQYF.